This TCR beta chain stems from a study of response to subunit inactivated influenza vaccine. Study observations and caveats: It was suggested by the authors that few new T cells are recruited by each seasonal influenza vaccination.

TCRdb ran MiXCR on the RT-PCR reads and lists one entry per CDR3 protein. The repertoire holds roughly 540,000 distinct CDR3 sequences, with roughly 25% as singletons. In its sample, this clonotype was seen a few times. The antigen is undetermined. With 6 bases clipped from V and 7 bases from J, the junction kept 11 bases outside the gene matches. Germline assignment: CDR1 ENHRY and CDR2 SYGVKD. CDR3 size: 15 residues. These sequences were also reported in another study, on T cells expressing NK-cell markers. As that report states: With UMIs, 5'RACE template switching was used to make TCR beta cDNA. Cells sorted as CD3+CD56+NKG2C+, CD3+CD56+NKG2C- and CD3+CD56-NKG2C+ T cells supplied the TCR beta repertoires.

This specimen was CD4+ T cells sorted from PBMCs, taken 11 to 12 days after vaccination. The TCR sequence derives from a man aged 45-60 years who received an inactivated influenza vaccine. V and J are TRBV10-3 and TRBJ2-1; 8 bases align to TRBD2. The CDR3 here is CAISSVAGLLNEQFF. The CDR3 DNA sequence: TGTGCCATCAGCTCCGTAGCGGGACTGTTGAATGAGCAGTTCTTC.